This TCR beta chain was retrieved from a study of T cell responses to AZD1222 COVID-19 vaccine. Study details: Pooling covered second doses at about 4 or about 12 weeks. Overall study results and limits: White British ancestry dominated among donors, who included more females, and clonal diversity was possibly underestimated. Unmutated variant regions are reportedly targeted by nearly half of spike-specific TCRs.

With respect to this clone: Its antigen is unidentified.

The ends lost 5 bases at V and 5 bases at J; junction bases unmatched: 7. This CDR3 comprises 14 residues. Germline loops: CDR1 SEHNR, CDR2 FQNEAQ (reference sequence). Assay used: immunoSEQ multiplex PCR; TCRdb lists only in-frame clones, some missing. The profile covers fewer than 200,000 clones, with about 86% appearing a single time and approximately 0.5% taken by the ten largest. The receptor was derived from an adult in good health. The chain joins TRBV7-9 to TRBJ2-5; TRBD1 matches at 8 bases. Here the sequenced sample was peripheral blood, taken on day 0 of AZD1222 vaccination. The CDR3 loop reads CASSDTGGSETQYF. The CDR3 DNA reads as TGTGCCAGCAGCGACACAGGGGGAAGCGAGACCCAGTACTTC.